This entry lists 9 T cell receptor beta chains sequenced from one sample in a study of regulatory T cells in long-lasting Graves disease. For TCR beta, libraries came from iRepertoire HTBI primers and Arm-PCR of CDR3 regions. A single record per CDR3 protein comes from TCRdb applying MiXCR to the multiplex PCR reads. The table lists about 400,000 distinct CDR3 sequences, about 15% of them singletons. The time point was: newly diagnosed GD, antithyroid drugs for less than 3 months. PBMC-derived RNA was used for the TCR library. Separately, the same data were catalogued under a study of T cells in Graves' hyperthyroidism and ophthalmopathy.

Sequencing used peripheral blood mononuclear cells (PBMCs), obtained at new diagnosis, from a patient treated with antithyroid drugs. All receptors derive from a woman in her thirties or forties with Graves disease.

This clonotype was recorded at least ten times. Compared with germline, one end of the junction differs, possibly owing to a read error. The V and J genes are TRBV5-1 and TRBJ2-1, with 8 bases lining up with TRBD2. The CDR3 is 13 residues long. Germline V gene data show CDR1 as SGHRS and CDR2 as YFSETQ. CDR3 DNA: TGTGCCAGCAGTTTAGCGGGAAGGGATGAGCAGTTCTTC. Encoded protein: CASSLAGRDEQFF.

The chain is built from TRBV28 and TRBJ2-4; 7 bases are shared with TRBD2. Germline CDR1 reads MDHEN; CDR2 reads SYDVKM. The CDR3 loop spans 15 amino acids. The trim removed 10 bases at V and 1 base at J, leaving 10 bases unmatched. CDR3 coding DNA: TGTGCCATCCTCCCCAGCGGGATTGCCAAAAACATTCAGTACTTC. Its translation is CAILPSGIAKNIQYF.

V usage is TRBV7-9 and J usage is TRBJ2-1; 12 bases line up with TRBD2. V dropped 4 bases and J dropped 7; count of bases not matched to a gene: 8. Germline values: CDR1 SEHNR, CDR2 FQNEAQ (reference sequence). The CDR3 consists of 16 residues. The CDR3, as DNA: TGTGCCAGCAGCTCCCGACTAGCGGGAGTTTGGAATGAGCAGTTCTTC. Translation: CASSSRLAGVWNEQFF.

This clonotype was seen at least ten times. The V gene is TRBV10-3, the J gene TRBJ2-1, with a tentative D call TRBD2 (5 bases). The V and J ends lost 3 bases and 2 bases respectively, with 17 bases between them. CDR3 length: 17 amino acids. Germline V lookup: CDR1 ENHRY, CDR2 SYGVKD. This CDR3 reads CAISDTRGSRPYNEQFF. CDR3 DNA sequence: TGTGCCATCAGTGACACCCGGGGTTCGCGTCCCTACAATGAGCAGTTCTTC.

The chain couples TRBV7-9 to TRBJ1-1; D gene ambiguous. The CDR3 runs to 16 residues. V was shortened by 2 bases and J by 2 bases, with 15 bases between the two germline ends. Germline V CDR1 and CDR2: SEHNR, FQNEAQ (reference sequence). CDR3 region: CASSLRAAGTNTEAFF. As DNA, the CDR3 is TGTGCCAGCAGCTTACGGGCCGCCGGAACAAACACTGAAGCTTTCTTT.

This clonotype has ten or more counts. The chain employs TRBV28 and TRBJ2-7, with TRBD2 matching over 11 bases. V dropped 7 bases and J dropped 3; count of bases not matched to a gene: 5. The CDR3 spans 14 residues. From germline, CDR1 is MDHEN and CDR2 SYDVKM. The CDR3: CASTPSGRSYEQYF. As DNA, the CDR3 is TGTGCCAGCACCCCTAGCGGGAGGAGCTACGAGCAGTACTTC.

This clonotype was seen many times. V gene TRBV7-3 combines with J gene TRBJ2-1, with 12 bases that match TRBD2. The CDR3 is 16 residues long. Unmatched junction bases numbered 2, after V lost 1 base and J lost 4 bases. Germline V lookup: CDR1 SGHTA, CDR2 FQGTGA. This CDR3 reads CASSLRGTSGYNEQFF. Here the CDR3 DNA reads TGTGCCAGCAGCTTAAGGGGGACTAGCGGGTACAATGAGCAGTTCTTC.

This clonotype was seen at least ten times. The chain couples TRBV20-1 to TRBJ2-5; 10 nucleotides match TRBD2. The germline gives CDR1 DFQATT, CDR2 SNEGSKA (reference sequence). J was trimmed by 5 bases and V by 2 bases; bases with no gene match: 5. CDR3 length equals 14 residues. CDR3 residues: CSARTAGGVETQYF. CDR3 in DNA: TGCAGTGCTAGAACAGCGGGAGGGGTGGAGACCCAGTACTTC.

The chain links TRBV2 to TRBJ1-4; no clear D gene. The CDR3 is 14 residues long. Trimming pared 2 bases from V and 7 bases from J, leaving 11 bases between. Germline V gene data show CDR1 as SNHLY and CDR2 as FYNNEI. DNA of the CDR3: TGTGCCAGCAGTGAACTCACGGAAGGTGAAAAACTGTTTTTT. Translated, it gives CASSELTEGEKLFF.